The entry that follows covers one T cell receptor beta chain sequence. V was pared by 7 bases and J by 5 bases, with 11 bases between. This CDR3 is built from 11 residues. From germline, CDR1 is DFQATT and CDR2 SNEGSKA (reference sequence). This record comes from a study of identical twins. TCRdb used MiXCR to reprocess the 5' RACE reads, holding one entry per CDR3 protein. The sample consists of 250,000 or so distinct CDR3 sequences, approximately 11% of them appearing once. These same data were also listed under a study on yellow fever vaccine responses in identical twins.

The sequenced sample consisted of memory (CD45RO+) T cells sorted from blood. J is TRBJ2-5 and V is TRBV20-1; D is undetermined. The receptor's source is a woman in her late teens or twenties in good health. This CDR3 is CSGVPRETQYF. The DNA for the CDR3 is TGCAGTGGGGTGCCTCGGGAGACCCAGTACTTC.